The following is a T cell receptor beta chain sequence with its context. What this receptor recognizes is not known. No base-level quality is on record; no much larger clone is a single base apart. High-throughput TCR beta sequencing profiled peripheral blood CD8+ and CD4+ T cells from healthy donors, Susac syndrome patients and multiple sclerosis patients. The healthy donors served as controls matched for age and sex. Bulk CD8+ and CD4+ T cells were purified magnetically by negative isolation, whereas CD8+ TEMRA cells were enriched by FACS. Blood was drawn into EDTA tubes, processed within 24 hours, and PBMCs were isolated by density gradient centrifugation. PBMCs intended for TCR sequencing were frozen in liquid nitrogen and were later thawed in a 37 degrees C water bath. Purity of sorted or isolated CD4+, CD8+ and CD8+ TEMRA cells was at least 90%. The sample is drawn from a study of CD8 T cells in Susac syndrome (dated by TCRdb to between 2017 and 2020). For the wider study: The study used repertoire sequencing to test whether antigen drove CD8+ T cell activation and differentiation in Susac syndrome.

Results the study describes overall, beyond this receptor: The TCR sequencing and HLA analysis was acknowledged to have included a relatively small number of individuals.

RNA was extracted using the RNeasy kit, and roughly 0.45 to 1 microgram was reverse transcribed with random hexamers. The immunoSEQ multiplex PCR assay, which covers 54 Vbeta and 13 Jbeta segments, was used to amplify TCR beta CDR3 regions. PCR amplification bias was corrected using a synthetic template baseline for primer optimization and computational correction. On the authors' methods: Reads were annotated to V, D and J genes according to IMGT and were analyzed with immunoSEQ Analyzer, with only productive sequences retained. To calculate clonality, Shannon entropy was normalized by log2 of the number of productive unique sequences and then subtracted from one. For each patient and control, public and private clones were evaluated among the 100 most prevalent clones. Susac-specific clones were defined as absent from healthy and MS cohorts, roughly 1,100 published viral clones and other ImmuneACCESS disease sequences. Clones were called with MiXCR by TCRdb after fastp trimmed the public reads at Q25, and only in-frame beta chains were retained. Every entry covers one CDR3 protein and lists the most common genes and DNA from its rows. These V and J calls originate from TCRdb's pipeline instead of the authors' own analysis. For this sample there are 150,000 or so distinct CDR3 sequences; around 92% appear just once. Approximately 0.075% of the sample is held by the ten biggest clonotypes.

Cut back by 0 bases and 2 bases, the V and J ends lie 4 bases apart. The CDR3 runs 13 amino acids, cysteine and phenylalanine included. Only the CDR3 DNA is retained, 39 bases long and in frame from the first base. The germline V gene yields SGHVS for CDR1 and FQNEAQ for CDR2. The rearranged segments are TRBV7-8 and TRBJ2-5, with the D gene not clear enough to name. The specimen sequenced was CD4+ T cells from PBMCs. The sequence came from a human donor in good health. The sequenced DNA is TGTGCCAGCAGCTTAGCTGTACAAGAGACCCAGTACTTC. Translated, this gives CASSLAVQETQYF. The entire variable domain, with the stretches around the CDR3 drawn from the reference TRBV7-8 and TRBJ2-5 proteins, is GAGVSQSPRYKVAKRGQDVALRCDPISGHVSLFWYQQALGQGPEFLTYFQNEAQLDKSGLPSDRFFAERPEGSVSTLKIQRTQQEDSAVYLCASSLAVQETQYFGPGTRLLVL.